The 14 T cell receptor beta chains below all came from one sample that was sequenced in a study of blood T cell repertoires in COVID-19. Clones were sequenced by immunoSEQ multiplex PCR, and TCRdb holds only the in-frame ones, with some missing. The table has 140,000 to 150,000 clones, approximately 88% seen once; the top ten hold about 1.7%. What was sequenced was peripheral blood. The source is a woman in her 50s with acute or convalescent COVID-19.

The CDR3 bases are TGTGCCAGCAGCTTAACGGGTCACAGGGTAATAAGTTCTGAAGCTTTCTTT. This encodes CASSLTGHRVISSEAFF. The chain recombines TRBV7-3 with TRBJ1-1; TRBD1 is a possible D gene (6 bases). The germline V gene encodes CDR1 SGHTA and CDR2 FQGTGA. The V gene lost 0 bases and the J gene lost 6 bases, with 20 bases spanning the gap. The CDR3 has 17 amino acids.

V usage is TRBV3-1 (or the pseudogene TRBV3-2) and J usage is TRBJ1-1; D is unclear. The CDR3 contains 16 residues. The V and J ends lost 2 bases and 0 bases respectively, with 13 bases between them. Germline V gene data show CDR1 as LGHDT and CDR2 as YNNKEL (reference sequence). The CDR3 here is CASSQLDFGVNTEAFF. The CDR3 DNA reads as TGTGCCAGCAGCCAACTGGACTTCGGGGTGAACACTGAAGCTTTCTTT.

The V gene is TRBV20-1, the J gene TRBJ1-1; no clear D gene. The CDR3 has 11 amino acids. Deletions cut 5 bases from V and 8 bases from J, with 12 bases between. The germline gives CDR1 DFQATT, CDR2 SNEGSKA (reference sequence). Written as DNA, the CDR3 is TGCAGTGCTGAGCCAACACAGGAAGCTTTCTTT. Translation gives CSAEPTQEAFF.

Only one count was recorded for this clone. J is TRBJ1-2 and V is TRBV6-1; D uncertain. This CDR3 spans 14 amino acids. Trimming shortened V by 1 base and J by 3 bases, and 9 bases separated the two germline ends. CDR1 and CDR2 (germline): MNHNS, SASEGT. The CDR3 region is CASSEGAAHYGYTF. CDR3 coding DNA: TGTGCCAGCAGTGAAGGGGCAGCCCACTATGGCTACACCTTC.

J is TRBJ1-2 and V is TRBV7-9; D remains ambiguous. The CDR3 sequence is 12 residues long. CDR1 and CDR2 from the germline V gene are SEHNR and FQNEAQ (reference sequence). V gave up 2 bases and J gave up 8 bases, with 9 bases separating them. CDR3 sequence: CASSLPAEGYTF. CDR3 DNA sequence: TGTGCCAGCAGCTTACCGGCGGAAGGCTACACCTTC.

The V gene is TRBV3-1 (or the pseudogene TRBV3-2), the J gene TRBJ2-1; tentatively, D is TRBD2 (5 bases). CDR1 and CDR2 (germline): LGHDT, YNNKEL (reference sequence). The CDR3 consists of 17 residues. V was shortened by 4 bases and J by 1 base, with 17 bases between the two germline ends. CDR3 sequence reads: CASSPTLLVQSYNEQFF. CDR3 sequence (DNA): TGTGCCAGCAGCCCCACCCTACTAGTGCAATCCTACAATGAGCAGTTCTTC.

This chain uses TRBV10-3 with TRBJ1-6, with 9 bases aligning to TRBD1. J gave up 10 bases and V 2 bases, and 6 bases lay outside the gene matches. CDR1 is ENHRY and CDR2 is SYGVKD in the germline V gene. The CDR3 runs to 15 residues. The CDR3 DNA reads TGTGCCATCAGTGAGCGAGGGACAGGGAAGTCACCCCTCCACTTT. Amino acids: CAISERGTGKSPLHF.

The V and J genes are TRBV19 and TRBJ2-1; 7 nucleotides match TRBD2. Germline V CDR1 and CDR2: LNHDA, SQIVND (reference sequence). Trimming took 5 bases from V and 2 from J; bases not matched to a gene: 6. CDR3 length: 15 amino acids. The CDR3 DNA sequence: TGTGCCAGTAGTCCCCGTGCGGGAGCCTACAATGAGCAGTTCTTC. This translates into CASSPRAGAYNEQFF.

The CDR3 sequence is CASSFEGGGYTF. CDR3 in DNA: TGTGCCAGCAGCTTTGAGGGCGGTGGCTACACCTTC. This chain uses TRBV5-4 with TRBJ1-2; D remains unclear. V was cut by 2 bases and J by 7 bases, with 9 bases left in between. CDR1 is SGHNT, CDR2 YYREEE, per germline (reference sequence). This CDR3 is built from 12 residues. Full variable domain (rest looked up from reference TRBV5-4 and TRBJ1-2): ETGVTQSPTHLIKTRGQQVTLRCSSQSGHNTVSWYQQALGQGPQFIFQYYREEENGRGNFPPRFSGLQFPNYSSELNVNALELDDSALYLCASSFEGGGYTFGSGTRLTVV.

The rearrangement joins TRBV5-4 to TRBJ2-5; 16 bases line up with TRBD2. The junction had 4 bases not matched to a gene; V was cut back by 4 bases and J by 1 base. This CDR3 has 17 amino acids. Germline V gene lookup returns CDR1 SGHNT and CDR2 YYREEE (reference sequence). The CDR3 sequence: CASSGGTSGGVQETQYF. CDR3 sequence (DNA): TGTGCCAGCAGCGGCGGGACTAGCGGGGGGGTCCAAGAGACCCAGTACTTC. The full variable domain, its missing parts supplied by reference TRBV5-4 and TRBJ2-5, is ETGVTQSPTHLIKTRGQQVTLRCSSQSGHNTVSWYQQALGQGPQFIFQYYREEENGRGNFPPRFSGLQFPNYSSELNVNALELDDSALYLCASSGGTSGGVQETQYFGPGTRLLVL.

This chain uses TRBV2 with TRBJ2-3; TRBD2 matches at 13 bases. CDR3 length: 16 residues. J gave up 0 bases and V 7 bases, and 4 bases lay outside the gene matches. Germline lookup yields CDR1 SNHLY and CDR2 FYNNEI. The CDR3: CASTLAGGPSTDTQYF. CDR3 DNA sequence: TGTGCCAGCACACTAGCGGGGGGGCCTAGCACAGATACGCAGTATTTT.

The count of this clone is one. The V gene is TRBV5-1, the J gene TRBJ1-3; 8 nucleotides match TRBD1. Per the germline V gene, CDR1 is SGHRS and CDR2 is YFSETQ. There are 14 residues in the CDR3. Germline trimming cut 7 bases from V and 0 bases from J; bases unmatched to any gene: 3. In DNA form, the CDR3 reads TGCGCCAGCGGGACAGGCGACTCTGGAAACACCATATATTTT. Translating gives CASGTGDSGNTIYF.

V is TRBV19 and J is TRBJ1-5, with D perhaps matching TRBD1 (5 bases). Germline V CDR1 and CDR2: LNHDA, SQIVND (reference sequence). V lost 3 bases to trimming and J lost 0 bases, with 12 bases between them. The CDR3 loop spans 16 amino acids. CDR3 in DNA: TGTGCCAGTAGTATTCAGGCGGGGGATAGCAATCAGCCCCAGCATTTT. Amino acids: CASSIQAGDSNQPQHF.

The chain couples TRBV11-1 to TRBJ2-7; no clear D gene. The V end was cut by 1 base, the J end by 0 bases, with 10 bases between. CDR1 and CDR2 from the germline V gene are SGHAT and FQDESV (reference sequence). The length of the CDR3 is 15 residues. The CDR3 sequence: CASSLGLADSYEQYF. CDR3 DNA: TGTGCCAGCAGCTTAGGATTGGCAGACTCCTACGAGCAGTACTTC.